These T cell receptor beta chains were read from a single sample in a study of CD8+ T cells in alopecia areata. Profiling relied on immunoSEQ multiplex PCR, and the TCRdb table lists in-frame clones only, not all of them. Of 210,000 or so clones listed, approximately 67% are singletons. The material was CD4+ T cells sorted from blood, obtained at week 44, from a patient treated with tofacitinib. Receptor source: a human donor with alopecia areata. The CDR3 runs from the conserved cysteine through the conserved F or W. The order of the fields is J gene, clone size, V gene, D gene, CDR3 protein, CDR3 DNA. The D gene is left open where the match is weak. Size is omitted from some rows. Given values are once, few, many or a class for expanded clones.

J gene: TRBJ2-7
clone size: -
V gene: TRBV7-6
D gene: TRBD1
CDR3 protein: CASSLGQGFYEQYF
CDR3 DNA: TGTGCCAGCTCGTTGGGACAGGGATTCTACGAGCAGTACTTC

J gene: TRBJ1-1
clone size: -
V gene: TRBV7-9
D gene: -
CDR3 protein: CASIRDQNTEAFF
CDR3 DNA: TGTGCCAGCATCCGGGACCAGAACACTGAAGCTTTCTTT

J gene: TRBJ2-1
clone size: -
V gene: TRBV23-1
D gene: -
CDR3 protein: CASSQSTRGTQSYNEQFF
CDR3 DNA: TGCGCCAGCAGTCAATCGACAAGGGGCACACAATCCTACAATGAGCAGTTCTTC

J gene: TRBJ2-3
clone size: -
V gene: TRBV5-6
D gene: TRBD2
CDR3 protein: CASSSLDWASGKVTDTQYF
CDR3 DNA: TGTGCCAGCAGTTCCCTGGACTGGGCTAGCGGGAAGGTCACAGATACGCAGTATTTT

J gene: TRBJ1-2
clone size: -
V gene: TRBV7-3
D gene: TRBD1
CDR3 protein: CASSSTGASYGYTF
CDR3 DNA: TGTGCCAGCAGCTCGACAGGGGCGAGCTATGGCTACACCTTC

J gene: TRBJ2-5
clone size: few
V gene: TRBV5-1
D gene: -
CDR3 protein: CASSLGQETQYF
CDR3 DNA: TGCGCCAGCAGCTTGGGGCAAGAGACCCAGTACTTC

J gene: TRBJ2-7
clone size: few
V gene: TRBV7-2
D gene: -
CDR3 protein: CASSLGSHEQYF
CDR3 DNA: TGTGCCAGCAGCTTAGGGTCCCACGAGCAGTACTTC

J gene: TRBJ1-3
clone size: -
V gene: TRBV7-3
D gene: TRBD1
CDR3 protein: CASSLGQGSTIYF
CDR3 DNA: TGTGCCAGCAGCTTAGGACAGGGGAGTACCATATATTTT

J gene: TRBJ1-2
clone size: -
V gene: TRBV29-1
D gene: -
CDR3 protein: CSVGRSANYGYTF
CDR3 DNA: TGCAGCGTTGGACGGTCAGCTAACTATGGCTACACCTTC

J gene: TRBJ2-1
clone size: -
V gene: TRBV7-2
D gene: TRBD2
CDR3 protein: CASSLERGQYNEQFF
CDR3 DNA: TGTGCCAGCAGCTTAGAGCGGGGGCAATACAATGAGCAGTTCTTC

J gene: TRBJ1-5
clone size: -
V gene: TRBV30
D gene: TRBD1
CDR3 protein: CAWSVGQGVASNQPQHF
CDR3 DNA: TGTGCCTGGAGTGTAGGGCAGGGGGTAGCAAGCAATCAGCCCCAGCATTTT

J gene: TRBJ1-2
clone size: -
V gene: TRBV9
D gene: TRBD1
CDR3 protein: CASSPGRGLDYGYTF
CDR3 DNA: TGTGCCAGCAGCCCAGGAAGGGGGCTGGACTATGGCTACACCTTC

J gene: TRBJ1-2
clone size: -
V gene: TRBV18
D gene: -
CDR3 protein: CASSPPGHQEMYGYTF
CDR3 DNA: TGTGCCAGCTCACCACCGGGACATCAGGAGATGTATGGCTACACCTTC

J gene: TRBJ2-4
clone size: -
V gene: TRBV7-2
D gene: -
CDR3 protein: CASSPRAGQKNIQYF
CDR3 DNA: TGTGCCAGCAGCCCGAGGGCAGGTCAGAAAAACATTCAGTACTTC

J gene: TRBJ2-3
clone size: -
V gene: TRBV11-2
D gene: TRBD2
CDR3 protein: CASSLLRTSGGPKKQYF
CDR3 DNA: TGTGCCAGCAGCTTACTCCGGACTAGCGGCGGCCCTAAAAAGCAGTATTTT

J gene: TRBJ1-1
clone size: -
V gene: TRBV7-9
D gene: -
CDR3 protein: CASSLQENTEAFF
CDR3 DNA: TGTGCCAGCAGCTTGCAAGAGAACACTGAAGCTTTCTTT

J gene: TRBJ2-4
clone size: -
V gene: TRBV27
D gene: -
CDR3 protein: CASSLSGRSKYIQYF
CDR3 DNA: TGTGCCAGCAGTTTATCGGGAAGGTCGAAATACATTCAGTACTTC

J gene: TRBJ1-2
clone size: -
V gene: TRBV29-1
D gene: TRBD1
CDR3 protein: CSVERTGVGYTF
CDR3 DNA: TGCAGCGTTGAAAGGACAGGGGTCGGCTACACCTTC

J gene: TRBJ2-2
clone size: few
V gene: TRBV5-1
D gene: -
CDR3 protein: CASSLELGTGELFF
CDR3 DNA: TGCGCCAGCAGCTTGGAACTGGGCACCGGGGAGCTGTTTTTT

J gene: TRBJ2-2
clone size: few
V gene: TRBV5-1
D gene: TRBD2
CDR3 protein: CASSLDGLAGTYTTGELFF
CDR3 DNA: TGCGCCAGCAGCTTGGACGGACTAGCGGGGACCTATACCACCGGGGAGCTGTTTTTT

J gene: TRBJ2-7
clone size: -
V gene: TRBV25-1
D gene: -
CDR3 protein: CASSDERQGGLGEQYF
CDR3 DNA: TGTGCCAGCAGTGATGAACGCCAGGGGGGCCTCGGAGAGCAGTACTTC

J gene: TRBJ2-7
clone size: few
V gene: TRBV15
D gene: -
CDR3 protein: CATSRERGPSYEQYF
CDR3 DNA: TGTGCCACCAGCAGAGAACGAGGGCCCTCCTACGAGCAGTACTTC

J gene: TRBJ2-3
clone size: -
V gene: TRBV25-1
D gene: -
CDR3 protein: CASTPPDRASDTQYF
CDR3 DNA: TGTGCCAGCACCCCTCCGGACAGAGCATCAGATACGCAGTATTTT

J gene: TRBJ2-3
clone size: -
V gene: TRBV11-2
D gene: TRBD1
CDR3 protein: CASSLLFAGGRGTQYF
CDR3 DNA: TGTGCCAGCAGCTTATTATTCGCAGGGGGCCGGGGTACGCAGTATTTT

J gene: TRBJ1-2
clone size: -
V gene: TRBV10-2
D gene: -
CDR3 protein: CASSESDGNYGYTF
CDR3 DNA: TGCGCCAGCAGTGAGTCGGACGGAAACTATGGCTACACCTTC

J gene: TRBJ1-1
clone size: few
V gene: TRBV29-1
D gene: -
CDR3 protein: CSVTGRMNTEAFF
CDR3 DNA: TGCAGCGTGACGGGACGGATGAACACTGAAGCTTTCTTT

J gene: TRBJ2-2
clone size: once
V gene: TRBV19
D gene: -
CDR3 protein: CASSIRRWQANTGELFF
CDR3 DNA: TGTGCCAGTAGTATAAGACGCTGGCAGGCGAACACCGGGGAGCTGTTTTTT

J gene: TRBJ1-5
clone size: -
V gene: TRBV6-5
D gene: -
CDR3 protein: CASSYGADNQPQHF
CDR3 DNA: TGTGCCAGCAGTTACGGGGCAGACAATCAGCCCCAGCATTTT

J gene: TRBJ1-2
clone size: -
V gene: TRBV5-1
D gene: TRBD1
CDR3 protein: CASSPGTGREGYTF
CDR3 DNA: TGCGCCAGCAGCCCTGGGACAGGCCGTGAGGGCTACACCTTC

J gene: TRBJ1-4
clone size: -
V gene: TRBV7-2
D gene: -
CDR3 protein: CASSPSLVEKLFF
CDR3 DNA: TGTGCCAGCAGCCCCAGTCTCGTAGAAAAACTGTTTTTT

J gene: TRBJ2-7
clone size: -
V gene: TRBV5-6
D gene: -
CDR3 protein: CASSFSGSYEQYF
CDR3 DNA: TGTGCCAGCAGCTTCAGCGGATCCTACGAGCAGTACTTC

J gene: TRBJ2-7
clone size: -
V gene: TRBV1
D gene: -
CDR3 protein: CTSSQPDTSGGTYEQYF
CDR3 DNA: TGCACCAGCAGCCAACCTGATACTAGCGGGGGGACCTACGAGCAGTACTTC

J gene: TRBJ1-1
clone size: -
V gene: TRBV27
D gene: -
CDR3 protein: CASIPRGGLDTEAFF
CDR3 DNA: TGTGCCAGCATCCCTCGGGGCGGGTTGGACACTGAAGCTTTCTTT

J gene: TRBJ2-1
clone size: few
V gene: TRBV6-6
D gene: -
CDR3 protein: CASRTPNNEQFF
CDR3 DNA: TGTGCCAGCAGAACCCCTAACAATGAGCAGTTCTTC

J gene: TRBJ1-4
clone size: -
V gene: TRBV5-1
D gene: -
CDR3 protein: CASSLESGKGEKLFF
CDR3 DNA: TGCGCCAGCAGCTTGGAGTCTGGGAAGGGTGAAAAACTGTTTTTT

J gene: TRBJ2-5
clone size: few
V gene: TRBV6-5
D gene: TRBD2
CDR3 protein: CASSYSLAIQETQYF
CDR3 DNA: TGTGCCAGCAGTTACTCACTAGCGATACAAGAGACCCAGTACTTC

J gene: TRBJ1-1
clone size: -
V gene: TRBV30
D gene: -
CDR3 protein: CAWAGRRNTEAFF
CDR3 DNA: TGTGCCTGGGCTGGACGGAGAAACACTGAAGCTTTCTTT

J gene: TRBJ1-2
clone size: few
V gene: TRBV19
D gene: -
CDR3 protein: CASSMRPQGGGYTF
CDR3 DNA: TGTGCCAGTAGTATGAGGCCCCAGGGAGGTGGCTACACCTTC

J gene: TRBJ2-7
clone size: -
V gene: TRBV13
D gene: -
CDR3 protein: CASSPQAAAYEQYF
CDR3 DNA: TGTGCCAGCAGCCCCCAGGCGGCGGCCTACGAGCAGTACTTC

J gene: TRBJ2-1
clone size: few
V gene: TRBV29-1
D gene: -
CDR3 protein: CSVAPVLRANEQFF
CDR3 DNA: TGCAGCGTCGCTCCCGTTCTCAGGGCCAATGAGCAGTTCTTC

J gene: TRBJ2-5
clone size: -
V gene: TRBV7-8
D gene: TRBD1
CDR3 protein: CASSLDRGIGTQYF
CDR3 DNA: TGTGCCAGCAGCCTGGACAGGGGAATAGGGACCCAGTACTTC

J gene: TRBJ2-7
clone size: -
V gene: TRBV6-5
D gene: TRBD2
CDR3 protein: CASKGGGYSYEQYF
CDR3 DNA: TGTGCCAGCAAGGGCGGGGGGTACAGTTACGAGCAGTACTTC

J gene: TRBJ1-5
clone size: few
V gene: TRBV4-1
D gene: -
CDR3 protein: CASSQDTYQPQHF
CDR3 DNA: TGCGCCAGCAGCCAAGATACCTATCAGCCCCAGCATTTT

J gene: TRBJ2-6
clone size: -
V gene: TRBV15
D gene: TRBD1
CDR3 protein: CAATGGSGANVLTF
CDR3 DNA: TGTGCCGCGACAGGGGGCTCTGGGGCCAACGTCCTGACTTTC

J gene: TRBJ2-7
clone size: -
V gene: TRBV2
D gene: -
CDR3 protein: CATGRVDSYEQYF
CDR3 DNA: TGTGCCACCGGTCGGGTGGACTCCTACGAGCAGTACTTC